This section outlines one T cell receptor (beta chain) sequence together with its context. Its antigen is as yet unknown. Individual cDNA molecules had unique molecular identifiers attached to them by the library. MiXCR was run by TCRdb on the RACE reads, yielding one entry per CDR3 protein. The sample lists roughly 80,000 distinct CDR3 sequences, about 10% occurring once. This entry comes from a study of human T cells and chemical hapten exposure. Broader study findings: Because they had alopecia, donors may respond immunologically unlike healthy people.

Time point here: patch test 1, 2 weeks after DPC sensitization. Noted treatment: therapeutic diphenylcyclopropenone sensitization with weekly scalp DPC. Blood collection took place prior to placing each patch test. Trimming shortened V by 4 bases and J by 1 base, and 7 bases separated the two germline ends. The CDR3 is 13 residues long. This chain connects TRBV12-3 or TRBV12-4 to TRBJ1-1, with unresolved D. The receptor comes from a woman aged 45-65 years with alopecia areata. Some clones in this sample may be carry-over from other donors' samples. The sample was whole blood, taken in connection with sensitization to the hapten diphenylcyclopropenone (DPC). The CDR3 DNA reads TGTGCCAGCAGTTCCGATGAGAACACTGAAGCTTTCTTT. Protein sequence: CASSSDENTEAFF.